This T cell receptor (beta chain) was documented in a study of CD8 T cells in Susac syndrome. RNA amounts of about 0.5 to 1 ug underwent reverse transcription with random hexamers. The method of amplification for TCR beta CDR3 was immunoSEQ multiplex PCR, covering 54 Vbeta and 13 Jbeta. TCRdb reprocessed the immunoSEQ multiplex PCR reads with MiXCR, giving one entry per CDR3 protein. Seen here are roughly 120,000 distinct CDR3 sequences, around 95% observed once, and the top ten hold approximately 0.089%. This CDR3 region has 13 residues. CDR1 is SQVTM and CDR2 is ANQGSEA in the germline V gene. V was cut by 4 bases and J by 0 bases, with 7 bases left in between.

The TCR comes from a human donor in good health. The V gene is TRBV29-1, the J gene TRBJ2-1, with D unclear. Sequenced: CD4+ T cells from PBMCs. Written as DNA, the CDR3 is TGCAGCGTTGTTCGCTTCTCCTACAATGAGCAGTTCTTC. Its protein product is CSVVRFSYNEQFF.